This is a list of T cell receptor beta chains from one sample in a study of blood T cell repertoires in COVID-19. Profiling relied on immunoSEQ multiplex PCR, and the TCRdb table lists in-frame clones only, not all of them. The table lists 50,000 to 80,000 clones, about four fifths of them singletons. Sequenced sample: peripheral blood. The receptors originated from a human donor in a cohort sampled during active COVID-19. The CDR3 runs from the conserved cysteine through the conserved F or W. The order of the fields is D gene, J gene, clone size, V gene, CDR3 protein, CDR3 DNA. A D gene is named only where the DNA matches it firmly. Clone size, where shown, is once, few, many, or a class for clones that have expanded.

.,TRBJ2-3,.,TRBV5-4,CASSLGGTPKGDTQYF,TGTGCCAGCAGCTTGGGCGGGACTCCAAAGGGAGATACGCAGTATTTT
.,TRBJ1-6,once,TRBV6-1,CASSEETGPGAYNSPLHF,TGTGCCAGCAGTGAAGAGACCGGCCCAGGGGCCTATAATTCACCCCTCCACTTT
.,TRBJ2-1,once,TRBV6-6,CASSGTGYNEQFF,TGTGCCAGCAGCGGAACAGGGTACAATGAGCAGTTCTTC
.,TRBJ2-1,.,TRBV7-9,CASSLKGNSYNEQFF,TGTGCCAGCAGCTTAAAGGGGAACTCCTACAATGAGCAGTTCTTC
.,TRBJ1-2,.,TRBV5-1,CASSSDTGFNGYTF,TGCGCCAGCAGCTCCGATACAGGGTTCAATGGCTACACCTTC
TRBD1,TRBJ2-1,.,TRBV24-1,CATSDTSTGGYNEQFF,TGTGCCACCAGTGATACCTCAACAGGGGGCTACAATGAGCAGTTCTTC
.,TRBJ2-5,.,TRBV5-1,CASSLGLDERQETQYF,TGCGCCAGCAGCTTGGGCCTAGACGAGCGCCAAGAGACCCAGTACTTC
TRBD1,TRBJ1-2,.,TRBV27,CASSPRQTGSRYGYTF,TGTGCCAGCAGTCCACGACAGACAGGGTCGCGCTATGGCTACACCTTC
TRBD2,TRBJ2-3,.,TRBV5-1,CASSLSPSGGTDTQYF,TGCGCCAGCAGCTTGAGCCCTAGCGGGGGTACAGATACGCAGTATTTT
.,TRBJ2-5,.,TRBV7-2,CASSSDSSETQYF,TGTGCCAGCAGCTCGGACTCTTCTGAGACCCAGTACTTC
.,TRBJ1-2,.,TRBV18,CASSPKQDANYGYTF,TGTGCCAGCTCACCAAAACAGGACGCTAACTATGGCTACACCTTC
.,TRBJ2-2,.,TRBV6-2/TRBV6-3,CASSLQGGGTGELFF,TGTGCCAGCAGTTTACAGGGTGGCGGCACCGGGGAGCTGTTTTTT